A single sample is the source of the 20 T cell receptor beta chains below, sequenced in a study of T cells in localized non-small cell lung cancer. Sequenced by immunoSEQ multiplex PCR; TCRdb stores in-frame clones only, minus some. This table has fewer than 100,000 clones, about 91% appearing once. Sequencing was performed on peripheral blood, taken before any cancer treatment. The receptors derive from a man aged 40 to 69 with stage I squamous cell lung carcinoma.

The chain links TRBV4-1 to TRBJ2-6, with 7 bases aligning to TRBD1. J lost 3 bases, V lost 4 bases, and 9 bases had no gene match. The length of the CDR3 is 17 residues. From germline, CDR1 is MGHRA and CDR2 YSYEKL. The CDR3 DNA follows: TGCGCCAGCAGCCTTAGACAGGGAGAGGTTGGGGCCAACGTCCTGACTTTC. It yields the protein CASSLRQGEVGANVLTF.

This chain connects TRBV6-6 to TRBJ1-6, with a tentative D call TRBD1 (6 bases). Per germline, CDR1 MNHNY and CDR2 SVGAGI (reference sequence). The CDR3 totals 16 residues. Trimming took off 8 bases at V and 3 bases at J, with 17 bases between the two ends. CDR3 bases: TGTGCCAGCGGGTTCGGACAGTCATACTATAATTCACCCCTCCACTTT. Translation: CASGFGQSYYNSPLHF.

The chain combines TRBV6-6 with TRBJ2-7; D may correspond to TRBD1 or TRBD2 (5 bases each). Germline CDR1 MNHNY, CDR2 SVGAGI (reference sequence). Between the trimmed V and J ends, which lost 5 bases and 3 bases, there was a span of 8 bases. CDR3 size: 12 residues. CDR3 DNA sequence: TGTGCCAGCAGTCGGGACGGCTACGAGCAGTACTTC. It codes for CASSRDGYEQYF.

The chain employs TRBV11-3 and TRBJ2-7, with 10 bases identical to TRBD1. Germline CDR1 reads SGHNT; CDR2 reads YENEEA. This CDR3 region has 15 residues. V lost 6 bases, J lost 6 bases, and 11 bases stayed unmatched. The CDR3, as DNA: TGTGCCAGCAGTTTCACCGGGACAGGGGACGGCGAGCAGTACTTC. It codes for CASSFTGTGDGEQYF.

The V and J genes are TRBV5-1 and TRBJ2-2, with D maybe TRBD1 (6 bases). The CDR3 runs 17 residues. V gave up 2 bases and J gave up 0 bases, with 14 bases separating them. Germline values: CDR1 SGHRS, CDR2 YFSETQ. The CDR3 here is CASSLRSGAANTGELFF. The CDR3 DNA follows: TGCGCCAGCAGCTTAAGGTCAGGGGCAGCGAACACCGGGGAGCTGTTTTTT.

This clone came up a few times. The rearrangement joins TRBV2 to TRBJ1-1; D is unresolved. Deletions cut 11 bases from V and 4 bases from J, with 11 bases between. Germline-derived CDR1 and CDR2 are SNHLY and FYNNEI. The CDR3 length is 11 residues. CDR3 amino acids: CAGRSFTEAFF. CDR3 in DNA: TGTGCCGGACGCTCTTTCACTGAAGCTTTCTTT.

The chain couples TRBV30 to TRBJ1-1; no clear D gene. The CDR3 totals 15 residues. Trimming removed 5 bases from V and 4 bases from J, with 20 bases in between. Germline values: CDR1 GTSNPN, CDR2 SVGIG (reference sequence). The CDR3 DNA reads as TGTGCCTGGGGTAGGAGACGGCCCTCGATCACTGAAGCTTTCTTT. This encodes CAWGRRRPSITEAFF. The full variable domain, its missing parts supplied by reference TRBV30 and TRBJ1-1, is SQTIHQWPATLVQPVGSPLSLECTVEGTSNPNLYWYRQAAGRGLQLLFYSVGIGQISSEVPQNLSASRPQDRQFILSSKKLLLSDSGFYLCAWGRRRPSITEAFFGQGTRLTVV.

This sequence joins TRBV5-1 and TRBJ2-7, with TRBD1 identical over 7 bases. The J segment lost 5 bases and the V segment lost 4 bases, leaving 9 bases of the junction unmatched. The CDR3 has 14 residues. Germline V gene data show CDR1 as SGHRS and CDR2 as YFSETQ. As DNA, the CDR3 is TGCGCCAGCAGCCAGGGACAGAGGGGGAACGAGCAGTACTTC. Its protein product is CASSQGQRGNEQYF.

This clone was seen a handful of times. The chain employs TRBV11-2 and TRBJ1-2; unclear D gene. Germline assignment: CDR1 SGHAT and CDR2 FQNNGV. Trimming pared 0 bases from V and 6 bases from J, leaving 8 bases between. The CDR3 length is 13 residues. CDR3 protein: CASSLDLSHGYTF. Here the CDR3 DNA reads TGTGCCAGCAGCTTAGATCTCAGTCATGGCTACACCTTC.

Remarks on this clone: Other nucleotide sequences from this sample produce the same CDR3. The chain carries TRBV28 and TRBJ2-5, with D hard to call. Trimming removed 8 bases from V and 5 bases from J, with 6 bases in between. Germline CDR1 and CDR2: MDHEN and SYDVKM. The CDR3 length is 10 residues. Here the CDR3 DNA reads TGTGCCAGCTCCCAGGAGACCCAGTACTTC. Translating it yields CASSQETQYF.

The chain joins TRBV5-1 to TRBJ1-4; D unclear. The V gene lost 4 bases and the J gene lost 3 bases, with 13 bases spanning the gap. Germline CDR1 and CDR2: SGHRS and YFSETQ. The CDR3 has 15 residues. CDR3 residues: CASSPGVRANEKLFF. The CDR3 DNA follows: TGCGCCAGCAGCCCGGGAGTCAGAGCTAATGAAAAACTGTTTTTT.

The V and J genes are TRBV7-2 and TRBJ1-1; possibly TRBD1 for D (5 bases). The CDR3 has 17 residues. The germline V and J ends were trimmed by 0 bases and 1 base, with 15 bases remaining between them. Germline loops: CDR1 SGHTA, CDR2 FQGNSA. The CDR3 DNA sequence: TGTGCCAGCAGCTTAGCGAGCGTAGGGGCCCAGAACACTGAAGCTTTCTTT. Protein product: CASSLASVGAQNTEAFF.

The chain uses TRBV11-2 and TRBJ1-6; unclear D gene. The germline V gene encodes CDR1 SGHAT and CDR2 FQNNGV. The CDR3 runs 15 residues. Deletions cut 5 bases from V and 7 bases from J, with 15 bases between. CDR3 sequence reads: CASSRNGRRNSPLHF. The CDR3 DNA follows: TGTGCCAGCAGCCGAAATGGGAGACGGAATTCACCCCTCCACTTT.

This clone has a single count. This chain links TRBV15 with TRBJ2-3, with D perhaps matching TRBD2 (5 bases). CDR1 and CDR2 from the germline V gene are LNHNV and YYDKDF (reference sequence). CDR3 length equals 16 residues. Trimming shortened V by 0 bases and J by 4 bases, and 14 bases separated the two germline ends. The CDR3 DNA reads TGTGCCACCAGCAGAGATCTTGTCGGAGGCGCAGATACGCAGTATTTT. Translated, it gives CATSRDLVGGADTQYF.

Worth noting for this clone: The same CDR3 can be traced to other DNA sequences in this sample. The gene calls are TRBV5-4 and TRBJ2-5; D is unclear. The CDR3 covers 12 residues. The V gene lost 4 bases and the J gene lost 2 bases, with 6 bases spanning the gap. From germline, CDR1 is SGHNT and CDR2 YYREEE (reference sequence). The CDR3 loop reads CASSLDQETQYF. The CDR3 DNA sequence: TGTGCCAGCAGCCTGGATCAAGAGACCCAGTACTTC.

The rearrangement links TRBV7-8 to TRBJ2-3; TRBD2 matches 9 bases. The length of the CDR3 is 16 residues. V trimming: 5 bases; J trimming: 1 base; junction bases outside the gene matches: 7. Germline CDR1 is SGHVS and CDR2 is FQNEAQ. In DNA form, the CDR3 reads TGTGCCAGCAGCCTCCTGGCTAGCGGGGGCACAGATACGCAGTATTTT. This codes for CASSLLASGGTDTQYF.

V gene TRBV6-1 combines with J gene TRBJ2-1; 7 bases line up with TRBD2. In germline, CDR1 is MNHNS, CDR2 SASEGT. This CDR3 has 14 residues. V shed 8 bases and J 3 bases; nucleotides not matched to a gene: 7. The CDR3 bases are TGTGCCAGCCCCGCAGGCGGGGGCTACAATGAGCAGTTCTTC. Protein sequence: CASPAGGGYNEQFF.

This clone has a handful of counts. V gene TRBV19 combines with J gene TRBJ1-5, with D possibly being TRBD1 (5 bases). There are 13 residues in the CDR3. Germline assignment: CDR1 LNHDA and CDR2 SQIVND (reference sequence). V was clipped by 5 bases and J by 5 bases, with 10 bases between them. The CDR3 is CASSFRGDQPQHF. The CDR3 nucleotides are TGTGCCAGTAGTTTCCGGGGGGATCAGCCCCAGCATTTT.

The V gene is TRBV28, the J gene TRBJ1-5; D is perhaps TRBD1 (6 bases). The CDR3 spans 16 residues. Trimming shortened V by 3 bases and J by 3 bases, and 15 bases separated the two germline ends. From germline, CDR1 is MDHEN and CDR2 SYDVKM. CDR3 sequence reads: CASSLISGAANQPQHF. In DNA form, the CDR3 reads TGTGCCAGCAGTTTGATCTCAGGGGCGGCCAATCAGCCCCAGCATTTT.

This clone was found a few times. The V and J genes are TRBV14 and TRBJ1-1; D uncertain. V shed 4 bases and J shed 5 bases, with 17 bases lying between them. From germline, CDR1 is SGHDN and CDR2 FVKESK. This CDR3 has 15 residues. The CDR3 DNA reads TGTGCCAGCAGCCGTCTGAGGGATATCAAGACTGAAGCTTTCTTT. The encoded protein is CASSRLRDIKTEAFF.